These 30 T cell receptor beta chains originate from one sample sequenced in a study of T-cell memory formation after mild COVID-19. TCRdb recomputed calls from the 5' RACE reads with MiXCR, one row per CDR3 protein. This table holds 430,000 or so distinct CDR3 sequences, 25% found once. Sequenced material: PBMCs or a T cell subset sorted from them (not recorded which). The receptors shown here come from an adult woman who had mild COVID-19 (a few samples of this study predate the infection). Cell type and time point are not known.

The chain employs TRBV7-6 and TRBJ1-5, with D tentatively TRBD1 (6 bases). CDR1 and CDR2 from the germline V gene are SGHVS and FNYEAQ. V was shortened by 5 bases and J by 5 bases, with 22 bases between the two germline ends. CDR3 size: 17 residues. The CDR3 region is CASSPTLGGSGDQPQHF. CDR3 bases: TGTGCCAGCAGCCCCACTTTGGGGGGCAGCGGAGATCAGCCCCAGCATTTT.

This chain links TRBV12-3 or TRBV12-4 with TRBJ2-7, with TRBD2 identical over 10 bases. The V segment lost 2 bases and the J segment 12 bases; nucleotides outside the gene matches: 7. The CDR3 contains 13 residues. Written as DNA, the CDR3 is TGTGCCAGCAGTTTATCGAGCGGGAGGGTAACGTACTTC. It is translated as CASSLSSGRVTYF.

This clonotype has more than one count but fewer than ten. The gene calls are TRBV6-5 and TRBJ2-2; 10 bases are a match to TRBD1. Per germline, CDR1 MNHEY and CDR2 SVGAGI. This CDR3 has 14 amino acids. With 8 bases clipped from V and 6 bases from J, the junction kept 6 bases outside the gene matches. The DNA of the CDR3 is TGTGCCAGCGGGGACAGGGGATCCCCCGGGGAGCTGTTTTTT. Protein: CASGDRGSPGELFF.

This chain's CDR3 is CASSQQASQGLSSYEQYF. In DNA form, the CDR3 reads TGCGCCAGCAGCCAACAAGCGTCACAGGGGCTGAGCTCCTACGAGCAGTACTTC. The V and J genes are TRBV4-1 and TRBJ2-7; 7 bases fit TRBD1. The CDR3 loop spans 18 amino acids. Germline V CDR1 and CDR2: MGHRA, YSYEKL. V was pared by 2 bases and J by 0 bases, with 13 bases of the junction left unmatched.

This clonotype was detected a few times. The J gene is TRBJ2-1, the V gene TRBV13; TRBD2 aligns across 10 bases. CDR1 PRHDT and CDR2 FYEKMQ come from the germline V gene (reference sequence). The V and J ends lost 5 bases and 6 bases, in that order; junction bases with no gene match: 10. This CDR3 contains 16 residues. CDR3 amino acids: CASSPASGRGGNEQFF. In DNA form, the CDR3 reads TGTGCCAGCAGCCCCGCTAGCGGGAGAGGAGGCAATGAGCAGTTCTTC.

This clonotype came up a few times. The chain combines TRBV3-1 with TRBJ1-6; a possible D gene is TRBD1 (6 bases). The CDR3 consists of 13 residues. Germline CDR1 reads LGHDT; CDR2 reads YNNKEL (reference sequence). The V and J ends lost 4 bases and 12 bases respectively, with 13 bases between them. CDR3 DNA sequence: TGTGCCAGCAGCCCACAGGGTAGACTACCCCTCCACTTT. This encodes CASSPQGRLPLHF.

V gene TRBV20-1 combines with J gene TRBJ2-7; TRBD2 agrees at 12 bases. The CDR3 has 18 amino acids. Germline CDR1 is DFQATT and CDR2 is SNEGSKA (reference sequence). V trimming: 0 bases; J trimming: 2 bases; junction bases outside the gene matches: 11. CDR3 coding DNA: TGCAGTGCTAGAGATGCGACTAGCGGGAGAGGGAGTCCCTACGAGCAGTACTTC. Its translation: CSARDATSGRGSPYEQYF.

Only a few counts were recorded for this clonotype. The chain carries TRBV5-1 and TRBJ1-2; no reliable D call. V was cut by 5 bases and J by 2 bases, with 7 bases left in between. Germline CDR1 is SGHRS and CDR2 is YFSETQ. This CDR3 contains 12 residues. The CDR3 is CASRGGNYGYTF. The CDR3 region has the DNA TGCGCCAGCAGGGGCGGGAACTATGGCTACACCTTC.

V is TRBV13 and J is TRBJ1-5; D unresolved. The CDR3 is 15 amino acids. Per germline, CDR1 PRHDT and CDR2 FYEKMQ (reference sequence). Trimming removed 0 bases from V and 2 bases from J, with 8 bases in between. The CDR3 spells CASSLGRGGNQPQHF. Written as DNA, the CDR3 is TGTGCCAGCAGCTTAGGACGTGGAGGCAATCAGCCCCAGCATTTT.

This clonotype appeared a few times. The chain uses TRBV6-2 or TRBV6-3 and TRBJ2-7; 13 nucleotides line up with TRBD2. J was trimmed by 5 bases and V by 4 bases; bases with no gene match: 5. CDR1 and CDR2 from the germline V gene are MNHEY and SVGEGT. The CDR3 runs to 15 residues. The CDR3 nucleotides are TGTGCCAGCAGTTTTAGGACTAGCGGGAGACACGAGCAGTACTTC. Translated, it gives CASSFRTSGRHEQYF.

The rearrangement joins TRBV7-9 to TRBJ1-1, with D hard to call. The germline gives CDR1 SEHNR, CDR2 FQNEAQ (reference sequence). V was cut by 5 bases and J by 2 bases, with 6 bases left in between. The CDR3 extends over 12 amino acids. The CDR3 loop reads CASSPYNTEAFF. DNA of the CDR3: TGTGCCAGCAGCCCATACAACACTGAAGCTTTCTTT.

This sequence joins TRBV11-1 and TRBJ2-7; D is ambiguous. V shed 4 bases and J shed 4 bases, with 14 bases lying between them. The CDR3 runs 14 residues. CDR1 is SGHAT, CDR2 FQDESV, per germline (reference sequence). In nucleotides, the CDR3 is TGTGCCAGCAGCTCCGAGTCCATCACTTACGAGCAGTACTTC. It yields the protein CASSSESITYEQYF.

In its sample, this clonotype was seen once. This sequence joins TRBV12-3 or TRBV12-4 and TRBJ1-5; D not certain. The CDR3 runs to 14 residues. V lost 7 bases and J lost 2, with 12 bases in between. CDR3 sequence: CASIRTGGNQPQHF. The CDR3 DNA follows: TGTGCCAGCATTCGGACCGGTGGCAATCAGCCCCAGCATTTT.

The chain joins TRBV13 to TRBJ2-7; a possible D gene is TRBD2 (5 bases). Trimming cost V 4 bases and J 2 bases, with 24 bases left between them. The CDR3 has 18 residues. Germline CDR1 PRHDT, CDR2 FYEKMQ (reference sequence). The CDR3 DNA sequence: TGTGCCAGCAGCTCACTACCTCCCGACCCCCGGGATGCCTACGAGCAGTACTTC. It yields the protein CASSSLPPDPRDAYEQYF.

There are a few counts of this clonotype. The chain has TRBV12-3 or TRBV12-4 and TRBJ2-1; the match to TRBD2 covers 11 bases. The ends lost 2 bases at V and 7 bases at J; junction bases unmatched: 7. This CDR3 is built from 16 residues. The CDR3 nucleotides are TGTGCCAGCAGTTTAAGGACTAGCGGGTGGGGAAATGAGCAGTTCTTC. This sequence encodes CASSLRTSGWGNEQFF.

This clonotype occurred a few times. The rearrangement joins TRBV4-2 to TRBJ2-1; 7 bases line up with TRBD2. Germline loops: CDR1 LGHNA, CDR2 YNFKEQ. This CDR3 has 14 residues. Unmatched junction bases numbered 3, after V lost 0 bases and J lost 7 bases. DNA of the CDR3: TGTGCCAGCAGCCAAGATGCGGGGGTTAATGAGCAGTTCTTC. Encoded protein: CASSQDAGVNEQFF.

This chain links TRBV5-1 with TRBJ2-2, with 8 nucleotides matching TRBD2. V lost 4 bases to trimming and J lost 4 bases; unmatched junction nucleotides: 3. CDR3 length: 14 amino acids. Germline V CDR1 and CDR2: SGHRS, YFSETQ. The DNA for the CDR3 is TGCGCCAGCAGCCCCCGGGAGGGCACCGGGGAGCTGTTTTTT. Translation: CASSPREGTGELFF. The full variable domain, in which reference TRBV5-1 and TRBJ2-2 provide the parts outside the CDR3, is KAGVTQTPRYLIKTRGQQVTLSCSPISGHRSVSWYQQTPGQGLQFLFEYFSETQRNKGNFPGRFSGRQFSNSRSEMNVSTLELGDSALYLCASSPREGTGELFFGEGSRLTVL.

V and J are TRBV30 and TRBJ2-1; tentative D call: TRBD2 (6 bases). The V and J ends lost 0 bases and 9 bases respectively, with 9 bases between them. The CDR3 runs to 12 residues. Germline V gene lookup returns CDR1 GTSNPN and CDR2 SVGIG (reference sequence). Here the CDR3 reads CAWSVQAGEQFF. Written as DNA, the CDR3 is TGTGCCTGGAGTGTACAAGCGGGTGAGCAGTTCTTC.

This sequence joins TRBV6-5 and TRBJ2-2; 9 positions agree with TRBD2. The CDR3 extends over 15 amino acids. Germline CDR1 reads MNHEY; CDR2 reads SVGAGI. V gave up 8 bases and J gave up 5 bases; unmatched junction bases: 9. The CDR3 coding sequence is TGTGCCAGCTCTCGCGGACTAGCGAGAACCGGGGAGCTGTTTTTT. Protein product: CASSRGLARTGELFF.

The table lists this clonotype with a few counts. The rearrangement uses TRBV6-5 and TRBJ2-3; 10 bases are a match to TRBD2. The germline V gene encodes CDR1 MNHEY and CDR2 SVGAGI. This CDR3 has 16 residues. V was pared by 5 bases and J by 2 bases, with 7 bases of the junction left unmatched. CDR3 DNA sequence: TGTGCCAGCAGTGCTCGGACTAGCGGTCACACAGATACGCAGTATTTT. Encoded protein: CASSARTSGHTDTQYF.

This clonotype has a count of ten or more. The chain has TRBV5-1 and TRBJ2-7; possible D gene TRBD1, 6 bases. The CDR3 extends over 17 amino acids. Germline CDR1 and CDR2: SGHRS and YFSETQ. V shed 4 bases and J shed 6 bases, with 26 bases lying between them. CDR3 bases: TGCGCCAGCAGCACTCTCGGATCCGGGACACCTGGTGGCGAGCAGTACTTC. Encoded protein: CASSTLGSGTPGGEQYF.

There are many counts of this clonotype. The chain is built from TRBV5-1 and TRBJ2-2; 7 bases line up with TRBD2. The CDR3 runs 13 residues. Germline CDR1 is SGHRS and CDR2 is YFSETQ. V gave up 7 bases and J gave up 5 bases; unmatched junction bases: 5. The CDR3 DNA reads TGCGCCAGCCGGGACTATAAAACCGGGGAGCTGTTTTTT. It encodes CASRDYKTGELFF.

This clonotype has only a few counts. The V gene is TRBV5-5, the J gene TRBJ2-4; D unclear. The CDR3 covers 15 residues. Trimming took off 2 bases at V and 1 base at J, with 10 bases between the two ends. Germline V gene lookup returns CDR1 SGHKS and CDR2 YYEKEE (reference sequence). CDR3 bases: TGTGCCAGCAGCTTCCACCCAGCCGCCAAAAACATTCAGTACTTC. Protein product: CASSFHPAAKNIQYF.

The sample holds a few counts of this clonotype. The chain has TRBV7-8 and TRBJ2-3, with D tentatively TRBD2 (5 bases). The ends were cut back, 10 bases at V and 2 bases at J, with 13 bases in the middle. From germline, CDR1 is SGHVS and CDR2 FQNEAQ. The CDR3 consists of 13 residues. Here the CDR3 reads CAIPGVNTDTQYF. CDR3 sequence (DNA): TGTGCCATACCCGGGGTAAACACAGATACGCAGTATTTT.

The CDR3 DNA reads TGTGCCAGCAGTCTGGCGGAACTGTCGGATACGCAGTATTTT. It encodes CASSLAELSDTQYF. The chain uses TRBV6-6 and TRBJ2-3, with D hard to call. Per germline, CDR1 MNHNY and CDR2 SVGAGI (reference sequence). The CDR3 loop spans 14 amino acids. Trimming shortened V by 5 bases and J by 6 bases, and 15 bases separated the two germline ends.

The rearrangement links TRBV12-3 or TRBV12-4 to TRBJ1-4; maybe TRBD1 (5 bases). The length of the CDR3 is 15 residues. Trimming removed 5 bases at V and 0 bases at J, with 10 bases between. CDR3 nucleotide sequence: TGTGCCAGCAGTGGCCAGGGAGCAACTAATGAAAAACTGTTTTTT. Protein sequence: CASSGQGATNEKLFF.

This clonotype is a singleton in its sample. The chain recombines TRBV7-9 with TRBJ1-1, with a possible D match to TRBD1 (5 bases). V was shortened by 5 bases and J by 0 bases, with 25 bases between the two germline ends. Per the germline V gene, CDR1 is SEHNR and CDR2 is FQNEAQ (reference sequence). The CDR3 loop spans 19 amino acids. CDR3 protein: CASSDRPTGTDYMNTEAFF. CDR3 nucleotides: TGTGCCAGCAGCGATAGGCCTACCGGGACGGACTACATGAACACTGAAGCTTTCTTT.

This sequence joins TRBV29-1 and TRBJ2-3, with TRBD2 matching 12 bases. This CDR3 comprises 14 residues. The J segment lost 3 bases and the V segment lost 6 bases, leaving 4 bases of the junction unmatched. Germline assignment: CDR1 SQVTM and CDR2 ANQGSEA. Here the CDR3 reads CSVGTSGRTDTQYF. For the CDR3, the DNA is TGCAGCGTCGGGACTAGCGGGCGGACAGATACGCAGTATTTT.

This chain links TRBV20-1 with TRBJ2-1; 13 nucleotides match TRBD2. The CDR3 totals 13 residues. Germline V gene lookup returns CDR1 DFQATT and CDR2 SNEGSKA (reference sequence). The V segment lost 7 bases and the J segment 9 bases; nucleotides outside the gene matches: 6. The CDR3 here is CSVPGLAGFEQFF. The DNA of the CDR3 is TGCAGTGTACCGGGACTAGCGGGGTTTGAGCAGTTCTTC.

This clonotype was counted between two and nine times. The chain joins TRBV11-2 to TRBJ1-2; D is perhaps TRBD1 (5 bases). Germline V gene lookup returns CDR1 SGHAT and CDR2 FQNNGV. V shed 0 bases and J shed 4 bases, with 12 bases lying between them. This CDR3 is built from 15 residues. The CDR3 DNA follows: TGTGCCAGCAGCTTAGACTTGGGACTGGGCTATGGCTACACCTTC. This encodes CASSLDLGLGYGYTF.